The source of this T cell receptor (beta chain) is a study of cytomegalovirus exposure and HLA in healthy donors. The PCR used 60 Vbeta and 13 Jbeta primers. The assay was immunoSEQ multiplex PCR, and TCRdb's table has in-frame clones only and misses some. The table records 120,000 or so clones, over 75% of them present only once. This CDR3 region has 16 residues. Between the trimmed V and J ends, which lost 5 bases and 1 base, there was a span of 17 bases. Germline CDR1 SGHVS, CDR2 FQNEAQ. This clone was recorded only once. The chain combines TRBV7-8 with TRBJ1-2; D not certain. The sample consisted of PBMCs. This clonotype was obtained from a man younger than 35 in good health and CMV-seropositive. The CDR3: CASSTPRAGFNYGYTF. The CDR3 coding sequence is TGTGCCAGCAGCACCCCCCGAGCAGGATTTAACTATGGCTACACCTTC. Filled out from reference TRBV7-8 and TRBJ1-2, the complete variable domain reads GAGVSQSPRYKVAKRGQDVALRCDPISGHVSLFWYQQALGQGPEFLTYFQNEAQLDKSGLPSDRFFAERPEGSVSTLKIQRTQQEDSAVYLCASSTPRAGFNYGYTFGSGTRLTVV.